This TCR beta chain was recovered during a study of shared clonotypes between healthy human individuals. Study-wide findings and caveats: Of the naive CD4 clonotypes, 4% to 5% were shared across several donors.

For every subset, genomic DNA was evenly distributed across several immunoSEQ plates. This table comes from immunoSEQ multiplex PCR, and its TCRdb copy is limited to in-frame clones, with some not included. The sample holds roughly 2,500,000 clones, 93% seen once. For this clone: The antigen remains unidentified.

The receptor's source is a man aged 18 to 30 in good health. Some clones in this sample may be carry-over from other donors' samples. The specimen was naive CD4+ T cells from PBMCs. Specified subset: CD45RA+ positively selected.

The CDR3 here is CASSLFSGPYEQYF. CDR3 coding DNA: TGTGCCAGCAGCTTGTTTAGCGGGCCTTACGAGCAGTACTTC. The rearrangement uses TRBV4-2 and TRBJ2-7, with TRBD2 identical over 7 bases. V trimming: 5 bases; J trimming: 4 bases; junction bases outside the gene matches: 8. CDR1 is LGHNA, CDR2 YNFKEQ, per germline. CDR3 length: 14 amino acids.